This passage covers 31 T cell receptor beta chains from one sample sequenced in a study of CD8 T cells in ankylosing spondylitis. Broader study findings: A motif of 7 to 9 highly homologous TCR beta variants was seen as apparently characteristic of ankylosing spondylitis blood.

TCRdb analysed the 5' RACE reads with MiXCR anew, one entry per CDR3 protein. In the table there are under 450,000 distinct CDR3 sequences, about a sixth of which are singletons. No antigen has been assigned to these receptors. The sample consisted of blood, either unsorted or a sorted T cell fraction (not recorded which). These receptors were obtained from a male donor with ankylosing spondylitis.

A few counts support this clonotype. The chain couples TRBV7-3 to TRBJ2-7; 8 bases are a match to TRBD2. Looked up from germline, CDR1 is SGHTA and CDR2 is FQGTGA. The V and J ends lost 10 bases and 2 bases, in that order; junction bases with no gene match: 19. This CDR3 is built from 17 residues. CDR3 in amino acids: CANQRGGRVPKTYEQYF. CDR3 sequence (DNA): TGTGCCAACCAACGGGGGGGCAGGGTACCAAAGACCTACGAGCAGTACTTC.

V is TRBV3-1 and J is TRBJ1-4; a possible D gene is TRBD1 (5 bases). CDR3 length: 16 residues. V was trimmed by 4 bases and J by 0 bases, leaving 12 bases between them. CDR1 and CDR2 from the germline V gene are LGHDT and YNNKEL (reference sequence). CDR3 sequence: CASSRGPPSTNEKLFF. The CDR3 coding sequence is TGTGCCAGCAGCCGGGGCCCACCGTCAACTAATGAAAAACTGTTTTTT.

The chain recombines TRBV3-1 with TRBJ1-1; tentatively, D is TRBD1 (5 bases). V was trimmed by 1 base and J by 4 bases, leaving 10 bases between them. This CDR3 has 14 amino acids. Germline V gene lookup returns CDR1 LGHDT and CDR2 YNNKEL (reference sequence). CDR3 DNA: TGTGCCAGCAGCCAAGTGTCAGGGTTCACTGAAGCTTTCTTT. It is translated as CASSQVSGFTEAFF.

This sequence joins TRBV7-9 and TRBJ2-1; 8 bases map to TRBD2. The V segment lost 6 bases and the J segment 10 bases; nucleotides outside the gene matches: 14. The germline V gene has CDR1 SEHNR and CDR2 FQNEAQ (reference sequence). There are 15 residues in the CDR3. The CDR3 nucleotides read TGTGCCAGCAGTCTTAGCGGGATCCCGACGGTCGAGCAGTTCTTC. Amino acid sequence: CASSLSGIPTVEQFF.

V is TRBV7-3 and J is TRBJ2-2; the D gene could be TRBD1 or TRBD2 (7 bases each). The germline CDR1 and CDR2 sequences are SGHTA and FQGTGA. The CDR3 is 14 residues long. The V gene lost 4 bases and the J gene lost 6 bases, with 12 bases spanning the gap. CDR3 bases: TGTGCCAGCAGCTCTCAGGGGGGGGCCGGGGAGCTGTTTTTT. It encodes CASSSQGGAGELFF.

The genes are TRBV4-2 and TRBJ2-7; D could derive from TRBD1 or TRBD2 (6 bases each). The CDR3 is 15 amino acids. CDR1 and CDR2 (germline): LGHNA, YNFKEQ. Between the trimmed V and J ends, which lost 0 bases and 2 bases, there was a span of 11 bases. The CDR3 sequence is CASSQDLEGAYEQYF. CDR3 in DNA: TGTGCCAGCAGCCAAGATTTGGAGGGGGCCTACGAGCAGTACTTC.

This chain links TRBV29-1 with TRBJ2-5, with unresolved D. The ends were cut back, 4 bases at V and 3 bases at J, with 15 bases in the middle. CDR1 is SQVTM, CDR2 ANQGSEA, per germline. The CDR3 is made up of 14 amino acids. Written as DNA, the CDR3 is TGCAGCGTTGTATGGCTTAATCTAAAAGAGACCCAGTACTTC. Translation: CSVVWLNLKETQYF. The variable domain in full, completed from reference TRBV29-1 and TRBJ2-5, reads SAVISQKPSRDICQRGTSLTIQCQVDSQVTMMFWYRQQPGQSLTLIATANQGSEATYESGFVIDKFPISRPNLTFSTLTVSNMSPEDSSIYLCSVVWLNLKETQYFGPGTRLLVL.

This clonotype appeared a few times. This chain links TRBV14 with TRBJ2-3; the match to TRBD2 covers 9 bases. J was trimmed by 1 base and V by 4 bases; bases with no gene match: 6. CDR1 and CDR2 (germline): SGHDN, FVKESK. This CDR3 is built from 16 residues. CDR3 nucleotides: TGTGCCAGCAGCCGAAAGAGCGGGGGGCGCACAGATACGCAGTATTTT. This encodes CASSRKSGGRTDTQYF.

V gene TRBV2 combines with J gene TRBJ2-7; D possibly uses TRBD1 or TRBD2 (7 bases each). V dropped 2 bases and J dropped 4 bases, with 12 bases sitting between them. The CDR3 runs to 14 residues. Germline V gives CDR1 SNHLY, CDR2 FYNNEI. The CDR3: CASSEQGGGYEQYF. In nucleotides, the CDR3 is TGTGCCAGCAGTGAACAGGGGGGAGGGTACGAGCAGTACTTC.

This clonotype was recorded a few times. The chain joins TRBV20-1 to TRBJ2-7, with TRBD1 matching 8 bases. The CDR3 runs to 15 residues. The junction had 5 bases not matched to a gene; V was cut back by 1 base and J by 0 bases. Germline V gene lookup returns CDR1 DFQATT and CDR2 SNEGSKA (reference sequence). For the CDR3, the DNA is TGCAGTGCTAGAGGTCGGGACAGGCGCTCCTACGAGCAGTACTTC. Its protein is CSARGRDRRSYEQYF.

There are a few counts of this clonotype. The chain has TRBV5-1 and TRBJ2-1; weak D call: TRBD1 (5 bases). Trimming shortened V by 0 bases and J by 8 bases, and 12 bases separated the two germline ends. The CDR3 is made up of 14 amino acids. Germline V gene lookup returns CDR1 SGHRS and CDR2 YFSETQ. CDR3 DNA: TGCGCCAGCAGCTTGGTCGTCAGGGTCGATGAGCAGTTCTTC. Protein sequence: CASSLVVRVDEQFF.

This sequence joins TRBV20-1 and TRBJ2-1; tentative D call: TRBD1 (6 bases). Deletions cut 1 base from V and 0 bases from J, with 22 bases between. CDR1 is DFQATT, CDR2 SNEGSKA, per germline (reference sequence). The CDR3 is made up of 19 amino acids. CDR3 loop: CSARAPGQGGPSSYNEQFF. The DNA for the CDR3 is TGCAGTGCTAGAGCGCCGGGACAAGGGGGACCAAGCTCCTACAATGAGCAGTTCTTC.

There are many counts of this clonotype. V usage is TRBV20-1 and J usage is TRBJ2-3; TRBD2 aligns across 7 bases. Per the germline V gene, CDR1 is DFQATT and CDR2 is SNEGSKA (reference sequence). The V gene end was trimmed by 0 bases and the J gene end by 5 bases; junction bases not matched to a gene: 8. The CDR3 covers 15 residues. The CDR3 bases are TGCAGTGCTAGAGATTGGGCGGGAGTTCAAGATACGCAGTATTTT. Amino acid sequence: CSARDWAGVQDTQYF.

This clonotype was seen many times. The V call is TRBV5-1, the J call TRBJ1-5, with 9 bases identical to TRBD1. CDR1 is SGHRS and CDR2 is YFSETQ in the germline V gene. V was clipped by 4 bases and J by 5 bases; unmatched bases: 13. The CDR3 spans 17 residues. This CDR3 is CASSLNPGQGVYQPQHF. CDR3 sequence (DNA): TGCGCCAGCAGCCTCAACCCGGGACAGGGCGTGTATCAGCCCCAGCATTTT.

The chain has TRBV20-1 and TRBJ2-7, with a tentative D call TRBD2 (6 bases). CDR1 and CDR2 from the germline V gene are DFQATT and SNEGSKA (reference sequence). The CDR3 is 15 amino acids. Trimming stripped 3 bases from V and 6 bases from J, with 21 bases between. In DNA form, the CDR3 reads TGCAGTGCTAGGGACTGGAGGGGAGCGGTGAGCGAGCAGTACTTC. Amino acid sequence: CSARDWRGAVSEQYF.

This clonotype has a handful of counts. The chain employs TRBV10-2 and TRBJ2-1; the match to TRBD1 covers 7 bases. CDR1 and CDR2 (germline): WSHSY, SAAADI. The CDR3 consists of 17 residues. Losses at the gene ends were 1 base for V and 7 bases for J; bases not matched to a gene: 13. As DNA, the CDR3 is TGCGCCAGCAGTGAGTGGAAGGGGACAGTGCTGGGGAATGAGCAGTTCTTC. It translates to CASSEWKGTVLGNEQFF.

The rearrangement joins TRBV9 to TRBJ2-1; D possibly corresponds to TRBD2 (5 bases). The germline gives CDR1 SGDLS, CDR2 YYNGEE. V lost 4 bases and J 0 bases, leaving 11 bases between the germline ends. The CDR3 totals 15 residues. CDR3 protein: CASSLSGISYNEQFF. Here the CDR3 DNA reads TGTGCCAGCAGCCTTTCGGGGATCTCCTACAATGAGCAGTTCTTC.

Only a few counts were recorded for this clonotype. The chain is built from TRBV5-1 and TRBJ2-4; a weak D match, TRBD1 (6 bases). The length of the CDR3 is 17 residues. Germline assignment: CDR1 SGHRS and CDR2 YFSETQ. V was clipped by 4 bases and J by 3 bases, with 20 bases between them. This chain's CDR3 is CASSRVIGGQGKNIQYF. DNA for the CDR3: TGCGCCAGCAGCAGGGTGATTGGGGGCCAAGGCAAAAACATTCAGTACTTC.

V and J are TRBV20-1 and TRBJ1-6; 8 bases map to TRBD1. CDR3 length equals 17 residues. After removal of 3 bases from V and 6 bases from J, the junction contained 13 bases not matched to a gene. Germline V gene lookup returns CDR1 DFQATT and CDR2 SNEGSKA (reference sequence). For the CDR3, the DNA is TGCAGTGCTAGGACAGGGGATAGGGTCTCGGGTAATTCACCCCTCCACTTT. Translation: CSARTGDRVSGNSPLHF.

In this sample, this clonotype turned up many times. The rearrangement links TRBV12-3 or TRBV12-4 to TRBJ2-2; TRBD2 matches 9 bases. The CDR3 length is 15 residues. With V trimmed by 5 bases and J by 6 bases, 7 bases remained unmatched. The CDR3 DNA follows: TGTGCCAGCAGTGGTCTAGCGGGAAGGGCCGGGGAGCTGTTTTTT. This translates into CASSGLAGRAGELFF.

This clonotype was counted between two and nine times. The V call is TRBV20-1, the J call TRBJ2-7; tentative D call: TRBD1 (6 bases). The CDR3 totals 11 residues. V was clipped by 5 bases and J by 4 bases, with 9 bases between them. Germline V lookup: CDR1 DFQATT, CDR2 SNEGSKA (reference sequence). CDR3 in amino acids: CSAGGQYEQYF. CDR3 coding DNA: TGCAGTGCTGGTGGACAGTACGAGCAGTACTTC.

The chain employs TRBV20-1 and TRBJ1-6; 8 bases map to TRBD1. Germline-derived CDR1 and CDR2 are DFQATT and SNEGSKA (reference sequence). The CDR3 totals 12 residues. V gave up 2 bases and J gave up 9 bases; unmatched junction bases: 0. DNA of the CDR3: TGCAGTGCTAGAACAGGGGGTTCACCCCTCCACTTT. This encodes CSARTGGSPLHF.

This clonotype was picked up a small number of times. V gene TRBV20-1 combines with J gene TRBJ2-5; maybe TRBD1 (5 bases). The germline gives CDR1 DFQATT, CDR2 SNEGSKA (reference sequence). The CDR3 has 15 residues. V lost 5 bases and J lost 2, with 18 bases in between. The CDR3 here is CSAEQGEVKQETQYF. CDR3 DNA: TGCAGTGCTGAGCAGGGCGAGGTTAAACAAGAGACCCAGTACTTC.

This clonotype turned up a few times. CDR3 region: CSARETQNEKLFF. The DNA for the CDR3 is TGCAGTGCTCGTGAAACTCAAAATGAAAAACTGTTTTTT. This sequence joins TRBV20-1 and TRBJ1-4; D not resolved. CDR3 length: 13 amino acids. The V end lost 5 bases, the J end lost 5 bases, and 12 bases lay between the germline ends. Germline V gives CDR1 DFQATT, CDR2 SNEGSKA (reference sequence).

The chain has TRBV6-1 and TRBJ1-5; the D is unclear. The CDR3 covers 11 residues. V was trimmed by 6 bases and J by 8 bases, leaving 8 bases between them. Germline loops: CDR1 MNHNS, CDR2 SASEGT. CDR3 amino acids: CASRAVEPQHF. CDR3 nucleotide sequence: TGTGCCAGCAGAGCGGTGGAGCCCCAGCATTTT.

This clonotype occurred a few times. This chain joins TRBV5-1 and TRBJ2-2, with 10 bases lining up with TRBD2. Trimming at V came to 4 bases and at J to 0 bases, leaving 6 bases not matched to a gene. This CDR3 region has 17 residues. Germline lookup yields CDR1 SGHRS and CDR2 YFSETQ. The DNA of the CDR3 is TGCGCCAGCAGCCGAACCGGGACTAGCGCGAACACCGGGGAGCTGTTTTTT. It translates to CASSRTGTSANTGELFF.

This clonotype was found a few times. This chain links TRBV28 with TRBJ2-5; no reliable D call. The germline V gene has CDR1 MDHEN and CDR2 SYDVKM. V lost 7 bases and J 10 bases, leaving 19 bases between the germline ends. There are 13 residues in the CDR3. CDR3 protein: CASTPRSWRDQYF. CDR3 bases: TGTGCCAGCACTCCCCGGTCATGGCGAGACCAGTACTTC.

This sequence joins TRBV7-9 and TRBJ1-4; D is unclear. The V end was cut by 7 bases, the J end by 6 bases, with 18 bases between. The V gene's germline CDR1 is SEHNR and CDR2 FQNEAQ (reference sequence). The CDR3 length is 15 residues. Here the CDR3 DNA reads TGTGCCAGCACCTCAGGAGCCTCCGCCGATGAAAAACTGTTTTTT. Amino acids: CASTSGASADEKLFF.

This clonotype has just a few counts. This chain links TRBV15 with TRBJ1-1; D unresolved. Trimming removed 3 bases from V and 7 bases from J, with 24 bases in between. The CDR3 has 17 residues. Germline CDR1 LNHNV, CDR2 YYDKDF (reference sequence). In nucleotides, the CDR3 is TGTGCCACCAGCAGCTATACCGGGCCCTCCCGCGTCGGTGAAGCTTTCTTT. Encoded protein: CATSSYTGPSRVGEAFF.

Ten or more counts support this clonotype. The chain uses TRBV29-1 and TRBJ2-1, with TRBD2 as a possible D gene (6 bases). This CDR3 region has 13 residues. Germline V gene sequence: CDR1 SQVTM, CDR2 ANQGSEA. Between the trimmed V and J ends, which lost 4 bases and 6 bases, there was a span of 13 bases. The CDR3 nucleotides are TGCAGCGTTGGGCCTCGCGGGGCCAATGAGCAGTTCTTC. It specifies CSVGPRGANEQFF.

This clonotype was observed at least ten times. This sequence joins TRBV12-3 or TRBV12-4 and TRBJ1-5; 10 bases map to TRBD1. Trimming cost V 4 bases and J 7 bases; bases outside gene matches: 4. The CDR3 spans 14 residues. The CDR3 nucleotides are TGTGCCAGCAGTTCGACAGGGGGCGGCCAGCCCCAGCATTTT. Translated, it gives CASSSTGGGQPQHF.